Presented here are 16 T cell receptor beta chains from one specimen sequenced in a study of T cells in Graves' hyperthyroidism and ophthalmopathy. There were TCR beta CDR3 regions amplified from RNA transcripts. Primed by the HTBI set, a first-round RT-PCR was run on the TCR CDR3. TCRdb reprocessed the multiplex PCR reads via MiXCR and lists one record per CDR3 protein. The sample contains about 260,000 distinct CDR3 sequences, around 17% of which appear only once. The source material was blood. All receptors derive from a woman between 18 and 30 years old with Graves' ophthalmopathy.

This clonotype was seen many times. V and J are TRBV11-2 and TRBJ2-7; D remains ambiguous. This CDR3 has 12 residues. Trimming removed 0 bases from V and 7 bases from J, with 7 bases in between. Germline V CDR1 and CDR2: SGHAT, FQNNGV. The CDR3 reads CASSLDQTEQYF. The CDR3 nucleotides read TGTGCCAGCAGCTTAGATCAAACGGAGCAGTACTTC.

The chain is built from TRBV13 and TRBJ2-7, with 7 positions matching TRBD1. This CDR3 is 15 amino acids long. After removal of 5 bases from V and 2 bases from J, the junction contained 9 bases not matched to a gene. CDR1 is PRHDT and CDR2 is FYEKMQ in the germline V gene (reference sequence). The CDR3 coding sequence is TGTGCCAGCAGCCTGGACCGAGACAGGGCCTACGAGCAGTACTTC. Encoded protein: CASSLDRDRAYEQYF.

This clonotype showed up many times. The CDR3 DNA reads TGTGCCAGCAGAACGACAGTGAACACTGAAGCTTTCTTT. Translation gives CASRTTVNTEAFF. The chain employs TRBV28 and TRBJ1-1; possible D gene TRBD1, 5 bases. The CDR3 sequence is 13 residues long. V shed 6 bases and J shed 0 bases, with 8 bases lying between them. Germline CDR1 reads MDHEN; CDR2 reads SYDVKM.

This clonotype was counted ten times or more. The CDR3 DNA reads as TGTGCCAGTAGTATACCGGGGAACACTGAAGCTTTCTTT. Its protein product is CASSIPGNTEAFF. This rearrangement joins TRBV19 to TRBJ1-1, with D uncertain. The CDR3 length is 13 residues. CDR1 and CDR2 from the germline V gene are LNHDA and SQIVND (reference sequence). V lost 2 bases, J lost 1 base, and 5 bases lay in between.

This clonotype occurred many times. CDR3: CASSPRQGTQETQYF. The CDR3 region has the DNA TGTGCCAGCTCACCCAGACAGGGGACCCAAGAGACCCAGTACTTC. The V gene is TRBV18, the J gene TRBJ2-5, with 8 positions matching TRBD1. The CDR3 extends over 15 amino acids. V lost 3 bases, J lost 1 base, and 4 bases stayed unmatched. Per the germline V gene, CDR1 is KGHSH and CDR2 is LQKENI. The full variable domain, its missing parts supplied by reference TRBV18 and TRBJ2-5, is NAGVMQNPRHLVRRRGQEARLRCSPMKGHSHVYWYRQLPEEGLKFMVYLQKENIIDESGMPKERFSAEFPKEGPSILRIQQVVRGDSAAYFCASSPRQGTQETQYFGPGTRLLVL.

The gene calls are TRBV7-2 and TRBJ2-1; D may correspond to TRBD1 or TRBD2 (6 bases each). The CDR3 spans 14 residues. V lost 5 bases to trimming and J lost 8 bases, with 16 bases between them. Germline V gives CDR1 SGHTA, CDR2 FQGNSA. The CDR3 sequence: CASSEWGAEDEQFF. The CDR3 nucleotides read TGTGCCAGCAGCGAGTGGGGGGCCGAGGATGAGCAGTTCTTC.

This clonotype occurred many times. The CDR3 region is CASSQGSNTEAFF. In DNA form, the CDR3 reads TGTGCCAGCAGCCAAGGTTCAAACACTGAAGCTTTCTTT. V and J are TRBV16 and TRBJ1-1; D is undetermined. The CDR3 totals 13 residues. With 2 bases removed from V and 2 bases from J, the gap between germline ends came to 6 bases. Germline CDR1 KGHSY, CDR2 FQNENV. Looking up the rest from reference TRBV16 and TRBJ1-1 gives the full variable domain: GEEVAQTPKHLVRGEGQKAKLYCAPIKGHSYVFWYQQVLKNEFKFLISFQNENVFDETGMPKERFSAKCLPNSPCSLEIQATKLEDSAVYFCASSQGSNTEAFFGQGTRLTVV.

This clonotype occurred many times. This chain uses TRBV30 with TRBJ1-6, with D hard to call. This CDR3 spans 14 amino acids. The germline gives CDR1 GTSNPN, CDR2 SVGIG (reference sequence). Trimming stripped 4 bases from V and 0 bases from J, with 7 bases between. The CDR3 is CAWNRLSYNSPLHF. In DNA, the CDR3 is TGTGCCTGGAATCGGCTCTCCTATAATTCACCCCTCCACTTT.

This clonotype was recorded many times. The CDR3 region is CASGLSGLAGGKKETQYF. The DNA of the CDR3 is TGTGCTAGTGGTTTGTCGGGACTAGCGGGGGGCAAGAAAGAGACCCAGTACTTC. This chain links TRBV12-5 with TRBJ2-5, with TRBD2 matching over 15 bases. Germline V gives CDR1 LGHNT, CDR2 FRNRAP. This CDR3 has 18 residues. The V segment lost 2 bases and the J segment 3 bases; nucleotides outside the gene matches: 7. The complete variable domain, with remaining parts taken from reference TRBV12-5 and TRBJ2-5, reads DARVTQTPRHKVTEMGQEVTMRCQPILGHNTVFWYRQTMMQGLELLAYFRNRAPLDDSGMPKDRFSAEMPDATLATLKIQPSEPRDSAVYFCASGLSGLAGGKKETQYFGPGTRLLVL.

V gene TRBV5-8 combines with J gene TRBJ1-5, with 8 positions matching TRBD1. The V gene's germline CDR1 is SGHTS and CDR2 YDEGEE. Losses at the gene ends were 5 bases for V and 4 bases for J; bases not matched to a gene: 5. This CDR3 contains 14 residues. The chain's CDR3 is CASRPGQANQPQHF. The CDR3 coding sequence is TGTGCCAGCAGGCCGGGACAGGCAAATCAGCCCCAGCATTTT.

The chain combines TRBV19 with TRBJ1-6; unclear D gene. V was pared by 3 bases and J by 8 bases, with 8 bases between. Germline assignment: CDR1 LNHDA and CDR2 SQIVND (reference sequence). This CDR3 is built from 13 residues. The CDR3 DNA reads TGTGCCAGTAGTATCTTCCGGGATTCACCCCTCCACTTT. This gives the protein CASSIFRDSPLHF.

The chain couples TRBV11-1 to TRBJ2-7; 12 bases match TRBD1. Trimming took 5 bases from V and 3 from J; bases not matched to a gene: 5. CDR1 and CDR2 from the germline V gene are SGHAT and FQDESV (reference sequence). The CDR3 has 15 amino acids. CDR3 nucleotides: TGTGCCAGCAGCCCCGGGACAGGGGGCCTCTACGAGCAGTACTTC. It is translated as CASSPGTGGLYEQYF.

This clonotype was detected only once. Mismatch with germline at one junction end may stem from a read error. The V gene is TRBV20-1, the J gene TRBJ1-2; the D gene is possibly TRBD1 (5 bases). CDR3 length: 12 amino acids. Germline V lookup: CDR1 DFQATT, CDR2 SNEGSKA (reference sequence). The CDR3 loop reads CNATRDQGAYTF. The DNA for the CDR3 is TGCAATGCTACCCGGGACCAAGGGGCCTACACCTTC.

The gene calls are TRBV15 and TRBJ2-2; D tentatively reads TRBD1 or TRBD2 (5 bases each). Per the germline V gene, CDR1 is LNHNV and CDR2 is YYDKDF (reference sequence). With 1 base removed from V and 4 bases from J, the gap between germline ends came to 10 bases. This CDR3 spans 15 amino acids. The CDR3 loop reads CATSRGGAATGELFF. Written as DNA, the CDR3 is TGTGCCACCAGCAGAGGAGGGGCAGCCACCGGGGAGCTGTTTTTT.

Regarding this clonotype: Relative to the germline gene, one junction end is altered; a read error may explain this. The V and J genes are TRBV6-4 and TRBJ1-5; D might be TRBD1 (6 bases). From germline, CDR1 is MRHNA and CDR2 SNTAGT. The CDR3 consists of 17 residues. Here the CDR3 reads CGSSDSRGAHSNQPQHF. The CDR3 nucleotides are TGTGGCAGCAGTGACTCTAGGGGGGCACATAGCAATCAGCCCCAGCATTTT.

This clonotype was counted ten times or more. The chain combines TRBV30 with TRBJ2-2, with D unresolved. CDR1 and CDR2 (germline): GTSNPN, SVGIG (reference sequence). CDR3 length: 14 amino acids. V gave up 4 bases and J gave up 1 base, with 10 bases separating them. Here the CDR3 reads CAWKSGMNTGELFF. Here the CDR3 DNA reads TGTGCCTGGAAGAGTGGGATGAACACCGGGGAGCTGTTTTTT.